This T cell receptor beta chain was sequenced for a study of CD8 T cells in ankylosing spondylitis. Each TCR beta library was made by quantitative 5'-RACE that incorporated molecular barcodes. Using its own MiXCR run on the 5' RACE reads, TCRdb lists one record per CDR3 protein. This repertoire shows about 130,000 distinct CDR3 sequences, 7% found once; its top ten account for 9.5% to 15%. Notes on the study in general: Certain motif variants had earlier been reported in reactive arthritis synovial fluid and blood. Disease-linked clones were CD8+ and relatively rare in peripheral blood. Matched ankylosing spondylitis synovial fluid reportedly contained a significantly enriched population of disease-linked clones.

This clonotype was found many times. As yet, its antigen is unknown. This clonotype was obtained from a male donor with ankylosing spondylitis or in good health (not recorded which). The sample taken for sequencing was blood, either unsorted or a sorted T cell fraction (not recorded which).

The CDR3 DNA sequence: TGTGCCAGCAGCTTAGCGGGGCTAGATTACAATGAGCAGTTCTTC. Translated, it gives CASSLAGLDYNEQFF. The chain recombines TRBV7-8 with TRBJ2-1; D possibly corresponds to TRBD1 (5 bases). Deletions cut 0 bases from V and 4 bases from J, with 10 bases between. The CDR3 is 15 amino acids. Germline lookup yields CDR1 SGHVS and CDR2 FQNEAQ.